These T cell receptor beta chains were read from a single sample in a study of blood T cell repertoires in COVID-19. Data came from immunoSEQ multiplex PCR; TCRdb stores just in-frame clones and leaves some out. Seen here are fewer than 80,000 clones, roughly 91% observed once, and the top ten hold approximately 19%. Sequencing was carried out using peripheral blood. These receptors all come from a human donor in a cohort sampled during active COVID-19. Each CDR3 is given with its conserved first and last residue. A D gene is named only where the DNA matches it firmly.

v_call	d_call	j_call	cdr3_aa	cdr3_nt
TRBV10-3	TRBD2	TRBJ2-1	CAISVSSGRANEQFF	TGTGCCATCAGTGTGAGTAGCGGGAGGGCCAATGAGCAGTTCTTC
TRBV5-4	.	TRBJ1-5	CASSLTPYSNQPQHF	TGTGCCAGCAGCTTGACACCGTATAGCAATCAGCCCCAGCATTTT
TRBV11-2	.	TRBJ2-2	CASRATGELFF	TGTGCCAGCAGGGCCACCGGGGAGCTGTTTTTT
TRBV5-6	.	TRBJ2-1	CASSLGGAGNEQFF	TGTGCCAGCAGCTTGGGCGGGGCTGGGAATGAGCAGTTCTTC
TRBV15	TRBD2	TRBJ2-1	CATSFGLANYNEQFF	TGTGCCACCAGCTTCGGACTAGCTAATTACAATGAGCAGTTCTTC
TRBV27	.	TRBJ1-6	CASSLVQLSYNSPLHF	TGTGCCAGCAGTTTAGTACAGCTCTCCTATAATTCACCCCTCCACTTT
TRBV5-1	TRBD1	TRBJ1-4	CASRKGQTTNEKLFF	TGCGCCAGCAGGAAGGGACAGACAACTAATGAAAAACTGTTTTTT
TRBV7-9	TRBD1	TRBJ1-4	CASSTLGQGLDEKLFF	TGTGCCAGCAGCACGCTTGGACAGGGGCTCGATGAAAAACTGTTTTTT
TRBV5-6	.	TRBJ1-3	CASSLVGQRANTIYF	TGTGCCAGCAGCTTGGTCGGGCAGAGGGCAAACACCATATATTTT
TRBV5-4	TRBD2	TRBJ2-1	CASSSPSGRTYNEQFF	TGTGCCAGCAGCTCGCCTAGCGGGAGGACCTACAATGAGCAGTTCTTC
TRBV18	.	TRBJ2-1	CASSRRDEQFF	TGTGCCAGCTCACGGCGGGATGAGCAGTTCTTC
TRBV27	.	TRBJ2-3	CASSLTPDTQYF	TGTGCCAGCAGTTTGACTCCAGATACGCAGTATTTT
TRBV5-1	TRBD1	TRBJ1-5	CASSFTGAADQPQHF	TGCGCCAGCAGCTTCACAGGGGCGGCGGATCAGCCCCAGCATTTT
TRBV12-3/TRBV12-4	TRBD2	TRBJ2-1	CASSLIGGGEQFF	TGTGCCAGCAGTTTAATAGGCGGGGGGGAGCAGTTCTTC